The 11 T cell receptor beta chains reported below all come from one sample, sequenced in a study of identical twins. TCRdb redid the calling of the 5' RACE reads with MiXCR, one entry per CDR3 protein. The sample carries about 810,000 distinct CDR3 sequences, approximately 13% recorded once. This same sample was also part of a study on yellow fever vaccine responses in identical twins.

Sample: PBMCs. The receptors originated from a woman younger than 30 in good health.

CDR3 sequence reads: CASSLLGGRGGEQFF. As DNA, the CDR3 is TGTGCCAGCAGCTTGCTGGGCGGGAGGGGTGGTGAGCAGTTCTTC. V gene TRBV5-6 combines with J gene TRBJ2-1, with 9 bases identical to TRBD2. V lost 1 base, J lost 9 bases, and 8 bases stayed unmatched. CDR1 and CDR2 from the germline V gene are SGHDT and YYEEEE. The CDR3 covers 15 residues. The full variable domain, its missing parts supplied by reference TRBV5-6 and TRBJ2-1, is DAGVTQSPTHLIKTRGQQVTLRCSPKSGHDTVSWYQQALGQGPQFIFQYYEEEERQRGNFPDRFSGHQFPNYSSELNVNALLLGDSALYLCASSLLGGRGGEQFFGPGTRLTVL.

This clonotype came up many times. The genes are TRBV7-9 and TRBJ1-3; D unclear. There are 14 residues in the CDR3. Germline V gene data show CDR1 as SEHNR and CDR2 as FQNEAQ (reference sequence). V was cut by 3 bases and J by 4 bases, with 10 bases left in between. CDR3 loop: CASSLGIGGNTIYF. The CDR3 DNA sequence: TGTGCCAGCAGCTTGGGGATTGGAGGAAACACCATATATTTT.

This clonotype has only a few counts. The chain combines TRBV14 with TRBJ2-1; 7 bases agree with TRBD1. V shed 4 bases and J 8 bases; nucleotides not matched to a gene: 8. This CDR3 has 14 residues. CDR1 SGHDN and CDR2 FVKESK come from the germline V gene. In DNA, the CDR3 is TGTGCCAGCAGCCTTTCGGACAGGCGATATGAGCAGTTCTTC. Its translation is CASSLSDRRYEQFF. The full variable domain, with the rest looked up from reference TRBV14 and TRBJ2-1, is EAGVTQFPSHSVIEKGQTVTLRCDPISGHDNLYWYRRVMGKEIKFLLHFVKESKQDESGMPNNRFLAERTGGTYSTLKVQPAELEDSGVYFCASSLSDRRYEQFFGPGTRLTVL.

As concerns this clonotype: An end of the junction does not agree with germline; a read error may underlie this. The chain links TRBV13 to TRBJ2-5, with a possible D match to TRBD1 (5 bases). The CDR3 is made up of 12 amino acids. CDR1 and CDR2 (germline): PRHDT, FYEKMQ (reference sequence). In DNA form, the CDR3 reads TGTGCCAGCAGCTTTGGGGCAGCCCAACCAACCTTC. Protein sequence: CASSFGAAQPTF.

In its sample, this clonotype was seen a few times. CDR3 sequence reads: CSARAVGRGNTGELFF. CDR3 nucleotides: TGCAGTGCTAGAGCTGTCGGCAGGGGGAACACCGGGGAGCTGTTTTTT. The V gene is TRBV20-1, the J gene TRBJ2-2; TRBD1 is a possible D gene (6 bases). The CDR3 is made up of 16 amino acids. Germline V lookup: CDR1 DFQATT, CDR2 SNEGSKA (reference sequence). V lost 1 base and J 1 base, leaving 13 bases between the germline ends.

This chain uses TRBV28 with TRBJ2-7, with TRBD1 matching over 7 bases. The J segment lost 1 base and the V segment lost 7 bases, leaving 10 bases of the junction unmatched. Germline CDR1 is MDHEN and CDR2 is SYDVKM. The CDR3 covers 15 residues. The chain's CDR3 is CASTLRGGESYEQYF. For the CDR3, the DNA is TGTGCCAGCACCCTGAGAGGGGGCGAGTCCTACGAGCAGTACTTC.

This clonotype came up a few times. The rearrangement links TRBV20-1 to TRBJ2-3; 14 positions match TRBD2. CDR3 size: 15 residues. After removal of 3 bases from V and 7 bases from J, the junction contained 6 bases not matched to a gene. Germline CDR1 and CDR2: DFQATT and SNEGSKA (reference sequence). The CDR3 nucleotides read TGCAGTGCTAGCCCCGGGACTAGCGGGAGATATACGCAGTATTTT. Translating it yields CSASPGTSGRYTQYF.

The table lists this clonotype with a few counts. The chain joins TRBV7-9 to TRBJ2-1, with 14 bases lining up with TRBD2. The length of the CDR3 is 17 residues. Trimming cost V 3 bases and J 4 bases; bases outside gene matches: 5. Germline CDR1 SEHNR, CDR2 FQNEAQ (reference sequence). CDR3 sequence: CASSFGLAGGTYNEQFF. DNA for the CDR3: TGTGCCAGCAGCTTCGGACTAGCGGGGGGAACTTACAATGAGCAGTTCTTC.

This clonotype showed up many times. The chain is built from TRBV24-1 and TRBJ2-1; TRBD2 is a possible D gene (5 bases). CDR1 and CDR2 from the germline V gene are KGHDR and SFDVKD. Trimming pared 9 bases from V and 7 bases from J, leaving 12 bases between. There are 12 residues in the CDR3. The chain's CDR3 is CATARSGNEQFF. CDR3 DNA sequence: TGTGCCACCGCAAGGTCGGGGAATGAGCAGTTCTTC.

This clonotype has just a few counts. The rearrangement links TRBV2 to TRBJ2-7, with D possibly being TRBD1 (5 bases). Per the germline V gene, CDR1 is SNHLY and CDR2 is FYNNEI. The CDR3 spans 13 residues. V was pared by 3 bases and J by 4 bases, with 10 bases between. The CDR3, as DNA: TGTGCCAGCAGTGAGGTGACAGCATACGAGCAGTACTTC. This sequence encodes CASSEVTAYEQYF. Supplemented by reference TRBV2 and TRBJ2-7, the full variable domain reads EPEVTQTPSHQVTQMGQEVILRCVPISNHLYFYWYRQILGQKVEFLVSFYNNEISEKSEIFDDQFSVERPDGSNFTLKIRSTKLEDSAMYFCASSEVTAYEQYFGPGTRLTVT.

The CDR3 reads CASSVDPAGADTQYF. CDR3 DNA sequence: TGTGCCAGCAGCGTAGATCCAGCGGGAGCTGATACGCAGTATTTT. V gene TRBV9 combines with J gene TRBJ2-3, with TRBD2 matching over 8 bases. The V gene's germline CDR1 is SGDLS and CDR2 YYNGEE. V shed 0 bases and J 6 bases; nucleotides not matched to a gene: 6. This CDR3 is built from 15 residues.